One sample yielded the 10 T cell receptor beta chains listed below, sequenced in a study of vaccination effects on CD4 cells after COVID-19. Data came from immunoSEQ multiplex PCR; TCRdb stores just in-frame clones and leaves some out. The sample holds 9,500 to 15,000 clones, around 68% seen once. Pools of viral peptides were used by the ViraFEST assay to expand antigen-specific CD4+ T cells ahead of sequencing. With approximately 10 days of culture completed, CD4+ T cells were isolated. Of the BNT162b2 and mRNA-1273 vaccines, participants received two doses of one or the other. For these receptors, no antigen is known. This material consisted of CD4+ T cells from PBMCs cultured with SARS-CoV-2 spike peptides, taken after COVID-19 vaccination. These receptors came from a human donor who received a COVID-19 vaccine.

CDR3 nucleotides: TGTGCCATCAGTGGTCGAGTGGGGGCCACCCCCGAGCAGTTCTTC. Its protein is CAISGRVGATPEQFF. The chain joins TRBV10-3 to TRBJ2-1; TRBD1 might be the D (6 bases). V was trimmed by 4 bases and J by 10 bases, leaving 20 bases between them. Germline V gene data show CDR1 as ENHRY and CDR2 as SYGVKD. The CDR3 runs 15 residues.

The rearrangement joins TRBV19 to TRBJ1-1, with 12 bases aligning to TRBD1. The CDR3 extends over 17 amino acids. J gave up 0 bases and V 6 bases, and 8 bases lay outside the gene matches. CDR1 and CDR2 from the germline V gene are LNHDA and SQIVND (reference sequence). As DNA, the CDR3 is TGTGCCAGTAGGGAAACCGGGACAGGGGGCATGAACACTGAAGCTTTCTTT. It translates to CASRETGTGGMNTEAFF.

The V and J genes are TRBV3-1 (or the pseudogene TRBV3-2) and TRBJ2-3, with no clear D. V lost 3 bases, J lost 6 bases, and 4 bases lay in between. Germline values: CDR1 LGHDT, CDR2 YNNKEL (reference sequence). This CDR3 region has 11 residues. As DNA, the CDR3 is TGTGCCAGCAGCCACGCGGATACGCAGTATTTT. It specifies CASSHADTQYF.

V is TRBV6-5 and J is TRBJ2-5, with 10 bases that match TRBD1. The CDR3 loop spans 15 amino acids. The junction had 9 bases not matched to a gene; V was cut back by 6 bases and J by 5 bases. Germline V gives CDR1 MNHEY, CDR2 SVGAGI. The CDR3 loop is CASRPWDRGWETQYF. The CDR3 DNA follows: TGTGCCAGCAGACCCTGGGACAGGGGCTGGGAGACCCAGTACTTC.

CDR3 protein: CASSRNNRGRLVGNTEAFF. The CDR3 region has the DNA TGTGCCAGCAGCCGGAACAACAGGGGAAGGTTGGTGGGGAACACTGAAGCTTTCTTT. This sequence joins TRBV5-5 and TRBJ1-1; 7 nucleotides agree with TRBD1. V shed 4 bases and J 1 base; nucleotides not matched to a gene: 19. The CDR3 spans 19 residues. Germline CDR1 SGHKS, CDR2 YYEKEE (reference sequence).

The V gene is TRBV12-3 or TRBV12-4, the J gene TRBJ1-2, with 7 bases identical to TRBD1. The CDR3 covers 13 residues. Trimming took 5 bases from V and 5 from J; bases not matched to a gene: 5. CDR3 region: CASSQTGIYGYTF. CDR3 nucleotide sequence: TGTGCCAGCAGTCAGACAGGGATTTATGGCTACACCTTC.

This chain uses TRBV5-1 with TRBJ1-1; D might be TRBD1 (5 bases). V lost 2 bases and J lost 3, with 11 bases in between. This CDR3 is built from 14 residues. Per the germline V gene, CDR1 is SGHRS and CDR2 is YFSETQ. CDR3 in amino acids: CASSFSGGDTEAFF. For the CDR3, the DNA is TGCGCCAGCAGCTTTTCGGGGGGGGACACTGAAGCTTTCTTT.

With respect to this clone: A junction boundary mismatches the germline segment, possibly from a read error. V usage is TRBV11-1 and J usage is TRBJ2-2, with D possibly matching TRBD1 (5 bases). The CDR3 contains 15 residues. Germline V CDR1 and CDR2: SGHAT, FQDESV (reference sequence). Written as DNA, the CDR3 is TGTGCCAGCAGGTTAGGGGCCAGAAACACCGGGGAGCTGTTTTTT. This sequence encodes CASRLGARNTGELFF.

This clone was observed a few times. The chain combines TRBV7-9 with TRBJ2-1, with D maybe TRBD2 (6 bases). V was trimmed by 5 bases and J by 0 bases, leaving 11 bases between them. Germline V gene lookup returns CDR1 SEHNR and CDR2 FQNEAQ (reference sequence). The CDR3 runs 15 residues. CDR3 bases: TGTGCCAGCAGCCTTAGCGGTGGCTCCTACAATGAGCAGTTCTTC. Amino acids: CASSLSGGSYNEQFF.

The chain links TRBV7-2 to TRBJ2-3; D is ambiguous. The V gene lost 6 bases and the J gene lost 3 bases, with 19 bases spanning the gap. CDR1 is SGHTA, CDR2 FQGNSA, per germline. The CDR3 sequence is 16 residues long. The CDR3 DNA reads as TGTGCCAGCAGAGGGCCCGCCACCCTCGGGACAGATACGCAGTATTTT. This encodes CASRGPATLGTDTQYF.